Listed below are T cell receptor beta chains from one sample, sequenced in a study of T cell repertoires in cytomegalovirus infection. Each CDR3 protein gets one entry after TCRdb re-called the reads with MiXCR. This table holds about a million distinct CDR3 sequences, approximately 31% found once. No antigen is known for these receptors. This sample comprised cultured CD8+ T cells from PBMCs, obtained from culture after CMV antigen stimulation. These receptors came from a human donor in good health (CMV status not recorded). Some clones in this sample may be carry-over from other donors' samples. Both conserved end residues are part of each CDR3. D genes are given only for firm matches. Clone size is given for some rows only: seen once, a few or many times, or a class if the clone is expanded.

D | length | J | V | size | DNA | CDR3
- | 15 | TRBJ2-7 | TRBV5-4 | many | TGTGCCAGCAGCCTCGGGGCCGGTCCCTCCTACGAGCAGTACTTC | CASSLGAGPSYEQYF
- | 16 | TRBJ2-1 | TRBV7-8 | many | TGTGCCAGCAGCACTCCGACAGATTCCCCCTACAATGAGCAGTTCTTC | CASSTPTDSPYNEQFF
- | 11 | TRBJ2-7 | TRBV27 | - | TGTGCCAGCGGGGGGGCCTACGAGCAGCACTTC | CASGGAYEQHF
- | 13 | TRBJ1-1 | TRBV7-8 | many | TGTGCCAGCAGCCCTAATTTGAACACTGAAGCTTTCTTT | CASSPNLNTEAFF
TRBD2 | 16 | TRBJ2-3 | TRBV7-9 | - | TGTGCCAGCAGCTTATCGTGGCGGGGGGCCCCAGATACGCAGTATTTT | CASSLSWRGAPDTQYF
TRBD2 | 14 | TRBJ2-3 | TRBV24-1 | - | TGTGCCACCAGTGCGGGGAGGGCGGTAGATACGCAGTATTTT | CATSAGRAVDTQYF
- | 12 | TRBJ2-5 | TRBV5-1 | once | TGCTCCAGCAGGGGCACCCAAGAGACCCAGTACTTC | CSSRGTQETQYF
- | 10 | TRBJ1-5 | TRBV5-4 | few | TGTGCCAGCCGGAGAAAGCCCCAGCATTTT | CASRRKPQHF
- | 15 | TRBJ2-1 | TRBV4-1 | few | TGCGCCAGCAGCCAAGAAAGGGACGCCTACAATGAGCAGTTCTTC | CASSQERDAYNEQFF
TRBD2 | 18 | TRBJ2-3 | TRBV4-3 | few | TGCGCCAGCAGCCAAGGATCTTTTGGGGGAGGGGGCACAGATACGCAGTATTTT | CASSQGSFGGGGTDTQYF
- | 14 | TRBJ2-3 | TRBV27 | - | TGTGCCAGCGCCGACAGGCAGGTCCCGGATACGCAGTATTTT | CASADRQVPDTQYF
TRBD1 | 17 | TRBJ2-1 | TRBV25-1 | - | TGTGCCAGCAGTGAATATTTAAGGGGGCCTGGCTACAATGAGCAGTTCTTC | CASSEYLRGPGYNEQFF
- | 14 | TRBJ1-5 | TRBV7-9 | - | TGTGCCAGCAGCTCAGCAGATAGCAATCAGCCCCAGCATTTT | CASSSADSNQPQHF
TRBD2 | 15 | TRBJ2-1 | TRBV15 | - | TGTGCCACCAGCAGCCCCAGCGGGGGGGCGAGTGAGCAGTTCTTC | CATSSPSGGASEQFF
TRBD1 | 15 | TRBJ2-1 | TRBV7-9 | - | TGTGCCAGCAAGGGGGCGATTAGCTCCTACAATGAGCAGTTCTTC | CASKGAISSYNEQFF
TRBD1 | 14 | TRBJ1-3 | TRBV20-1 | - | TGCAGTGCGAGCACAGGGGGAACGGGAATCACCATATATTTT | CSASTGGTGITIYF
TRBD1 | 19 | TRBJ2-4 | TRBV7-8 | - | TGTGCCAGCAGCTTTTCCGGGACAGGAGTCCTTTTAGCCAAAAACATTCAGTACTTC | CASSFSGTGVLLAKNIQYF
- | 16 | TRBJ2-1 | TRBV6-1 | - | TGTGCCACCTTAGGGACAAGGGGGGGCTCCTACAATGAGCAGTTCTTC | CATLGTRGGSYNEQFF
- | 15 | TRBJ2-1 | TRBV7-6 | - | TGTGCCAGCAGCCGTATGGGGGGGCCTAGTTGGGAGCAGTTCTTC | CASSRMGGPSWEQFF
- | 17 | TRBJ2-1 | TRBV7-2 | - | TGTGCCAGCAGCTACCCCGAGCGAGTAACAGGCTACAATGAGCAGTTCTTC | CASSYPERVTGYNEQFF
- | 15 | TRBJ1-5 | TRBV7-2 | many | TGTGCCAGCAAACCTTCGGGTGGGGGAAATCAGCCCCAGCATTTT | CASKPSGGGNQPQHF
TRBD1 | 14 | TRBJ2-4 | TRBV6-1 | - | TGTGCCAGCAGTCCCGGGACAGGTGGTTTCTATCAGTACTTC | CASSPGTGGFYQYF
- | 16 | TRBJ2-2 | TRBV28 | - | TGTGCCAGCAGTTTATATGAGACAGCGAACACCGGGGAGCTGTTTTTT | CASSLYETANTGELFF
- | 12 | TRBJ2-1 | TRBV6-1 | few | TGTGCCAGCTTGACAACGTACAATGAGCAGTTCTTC | CASLTTYNEQFF
- | 14 | TRBJ1-2 | TRBV6-5 | - | TGTGCCAGCAGTTACTCGTATGGGGACAATGGCTACACCTTC | CASSYSYGDNGYTF
TRBD1 | 14 | TRBJ2-1 | TRBV19 | - | TGTGCCAGTAGTATAGTAGGGGGCTGGAATGAGCAGTTCTTC | CASSIVGGWNEQFF
TRBD1 | 15 | TRBJ1-4 | TRBV9 | - | TGTGCCAGCAGCGGAGAAACAGGGGGCCTAGAAAAACTGTTTTTT | CASSGETGGLEKLFF
TRBD2 | 16 | TRBJ2-3 | TRBV27 | - | TGTGCCAGCAGTACGTGGGAGCGGGGGGCTGAAGATACGCAGTATTTT | CASSTWERGAEDTQYF
- | 16 | TRBJ2-2 | TRBV7-6 | many | TGTGCCAGCAGCTTAGCCGGAGTGTCGAACACCGGGGAGCTGTTTTTT | CASSLAGVSNTGELFF
- | 12 | TRBJ1-6 | TRBV2 | - | TGTGCCAGCCGGGCCTTAGAAAGAGCCCTCCACTTT | CASRALERALHF
- | 14 | TRBJ2-5 | TRBV7-7 | - | TGTGCTAGCAGCTTAGCCGGGCCTTCGGAGACCCAGTACTTC | CASSLAGPSETQYF
TRBD2 | 13 | TRBJ2-5 | TRBV28 | once | TGTGCCAGCACGGGGGGTGGAGGAGAGACCCAGTACTTC | CASTGGGGETQYF
- | 12 | TRBJ1-2 | TRBV28 | - | TGTGCCAGCGGACTAGCTAACTCTGGCTACACCTTC | CASGLANSGYTF
- | 12 | TRBJ2-3 | TRBV4-1 | many | TGCGCCAGCAGCCAAGAAAGTGGGGCGGGATATTTT | CASSQESGAGYF
TRBD1 | 14 | TRBJ1-2 | TRBV27 | - | TGTGCCAGCACTTCAGGGGGTTTGGGCTATGGCTACACCTTC | CASTSGGLGYGYTF
- | 15 | TRBJ1-1 | TRBV7-3 | - | TGTGCCAGCAGCACTAGAGGACCGGGGAACACTGAAGCTTTCTTT | CASSTRGPGNTEAFF
TRBD1 | 14 | TRBJ2-7 | TRBV7-8 | - | TGTGCCAGCAGCCCGATGACAGGGTCCTACGAGCAGTACTTC | CASSPMTGSYEQYF
- | 15 | TRBJ2-3 | TRBV25-1 | - | TGTGCCAGCAGTACTCAAAAGGTGGGCACAGATACGCAGTATTTT | CASSTQKVGTDTQYF
TRBD1 | 15 | TRBJ2-3 | TRBV7-3 | many | TGTGCCAGCAGCTTCAGGGGGCGCATAACAGATACGCAGTATTTT | CASSFRGRITDTQYF
- | 15 | TRBJ2-3 | TRBV12-3/TRBV12-4 | - | TGTGCCAGCAGCCCCTTCGGGACACCCACAGATACGCAGTATTTT | CASSPFGTPTDTQYF
- | 15 | TRBJ1-5 | TRBV20-1 | - | TGCAGTGCTCACCCGGGGGCTTATAGCAATCAGCCCCAGCATTTT | CSAHPGAYSNQPQHF
TRBD2 | 19 | TRBJ2-5 | TRBV6-5 | - | TGTGCCAGCAGCGAAGTACTCAGGACTAGCCTGGAATCCCAAGAGACCCAGTACTTC | CASSEVLRTSLESQETQYF
- | 14 | TRBJ1-3 | TRBV23-1 | - | TGCGCCAGCAGCCCAACAAGCTCTGGAAACACCATATATTTT | CASSPTSSGNTIYF
TRBD2 | 15 | TRBJ2-2 | TRBV6-5 | - | TGTGCCAGCAGTTACTCCTTGACTAGCGCCGGGGAGCTGTTTTTT | CASSYSLTSAGELFF
- | 14 | TRBJ1-2 | TRBV7-9 | - | TGTGCCAGCAGGCCCCCGGGACAAGCCTTCGGCTACACCTTC | CASRPPGQAFGYTF
TRBD1 | 15 | TRBJ1-4 | TRBV6-5 | - | TGTGCCAGCAGTTACAAGGGACAGGGGTCAGCAAAACTGTTTTTT | CASSYKGQGSAKLFF
- | 15 | TRBJ1-1 | TRBV25-1 | - | TGTGCCAGCAGCGTGCGGGGCGGGATGAACACTGAAGCTTTCTTT | CASSVRGGMNTEAFF
TRBD2 | 16 | TRBJ2-1 | TRBV7-9 | few | TGTGCCAGCAGCCCCCTAGCGGGGGTTTCCTACAATGAGCAGTTCTTC | CASSPLAGVSYNEQFF
- | 18 | TRBJ2-5 | TRBV6-1 | - | TGTGCCACCGGGCCGGGGACGGACGGAGGGTTTTATCAAGAGACCCAGTACTTC | CATGPGTDGGFYQETQYF
- | 14 | TRBJ1-2 | TRBV7-4 | once | TGTGCCAGCAGCCCGGACCACACTAACTATGGCTACACCTTC | CASSPDHTNYGYTF
- | 13 | TRBJ2-3 | TRBV29-1 | - | TGCAGCGTTAACAAAGGATACACAGATACGCAGTATTTT | CSVNKGYTDTQYF
TRBD1 | 15 | TRBJ2-3 | TRBV5-6 | - | TGTGCCAGCAGCTTGGAGGGGGCGCCCCCAGATACGCAGTATTTT | CASSLEGAPPDTQYF
TRBD2 | 16 | TRBJ2-7 | TRBV5-6 | - | TGTGCCAGCAGCATCCGCGGGGGGATGAGCTCCTACGAGCAGTACTTC | CASSIRGGMSSYEQYF
- | 13 | TRBJ2-2 | TRBV6-6 | few | TGTGCCAGCAGCTACGGGGATCCCGGGGAGCTGTTTTTT | CASSYGDPGELFF